A selection of T cell receptor beta chains follows, all from one sample in a study of PD-L1 blockade in urothelial cancer. TCRdb's table, derived via immunoSEQ multiplex PCR, lists solely in-frame clones and lacks some. The sample lists about 76,000 clones, around 93% occurring once. The specimen comprised PBMCs, sampled around atezolizumab (anti-PD-L1) treatment. The receptors shown here come from a woman of 80 years or more with urothelial cancer. Each CDR3 is given with its conserved first and last residue. The D gene is left open where the match is weak.

j_call | d_call | v_call | cdr3_aa
TRBJ2-3 | NA | TRBV19 | CASSNTGSPFSGTDTQYF
TRBJ1-5 | NA | TRBV9 | CASSVPQMRQDNQPQHF
TRBJ2-7 | NA | TRBV5-4 | CASSLGALSYEQYF
TRBJ2-2 | NA | TRBV15 | CATSRGVGANTGELFF
TRBJ2-1 | NA | TRBV27 | CASSLTQDNEQFF
TRBJ2-7 | NA | TRBV27 | CASSLLRGYEQYF
TRBJ2-7 | NA | TRBV7-9 | CASGSWGTLSYEQYF
TRBJ2-7 | TRBD2 | TRBV30 | CAWSDISGRGDEQYF
TRBJ1-5 | NA | TRBV2 | CASTPSLRRAGQPQHF
TRBJ2-5 | TRBD1 | TRBV5-1 | CASSSDRETQYF
TRBJ1-3 | NA | TRBV18 | CASSPTGQRLDSGNTIYF
TRBJ2-2 | TRBD2 | TRBV5-4 | CASSTKREGNTGELFF
TRBJ1-1 | TRBD1 | TRBV28 | CASSPVAPGQGVRAFF
TRBJ2-1 | TRBD2 | TRBV30 | CAWKTSGNNEQFF
TRBJ2-1 | TRBD1 | TRBV7-3 | CASSAGTGILANEQFF
TRBJ2-1 | TRBD1 | TRBV7-3 | CASSFLPGTGLYNEQFF
TRBJ1-1 | NA | TRBV29-1 | CSVGAGLNTEAFF
TRBJ2-3 | TRBD2 | TRBV6-6 | CASSYLGLASTDTQYF
TRBJ2-7 | TRBD1 | TRBV7-8 | CASSLYRGHNEQYF
TRBJ2-4 | NA | TRBV21-1 | CASTKRGVAKNIQYF
TRBJ2-1 | TRBD1 | TRBV5-4 | CASSLVGQGYNEQFF
TRBJ2-2 | NA | TRBV19 | CASSISRGTGELFF
TRBJ1-1 | NA | TRBV9 | CASSPRGGGNTEAFF
TRBJ2-1 | TRBD1 | TRBV19 | CASSNTGTGAYNEQFF
TRBJ2-1 | TRBD1 | TRBV19 | CASSEDRATGNEQFF
TRBJ2-3 | NA | TRBV5-1 | CASSLGDSRDTQYF
TRBJ1-5 | NA | TRBV7-2 | CASSPQGWGQPQHF
TRBJ2-5 | TRBD2 | TRBV15 | CATSRRTSLETQYF
TRBJ1-2 | NA | TRBV27 | CASRGGGTQNYGYTF
TRBJ2-1 | NA | TRBV7-7 | CASSLPGGKHEQFF
TRBJ2-7 | TRBD2 | TRBV7-8 | CASSLSPSGDYEQYF
TRBJ2-3 | TRBD1 | TRBV28 | CASSSQGQGRSTDTQYF
TRBJ1-4 | NA | TRBV28 | CASLGGPKDEKLFF
TRBJ2-2 | TRBD1 | TRBV15 | CATSRRPGGADGELFF
TRBJ2-1 | TRBD1 | TRBV7-6 | CASSSGQGHNNEQFF
TRBJ2-1 | TRBD2 | TRBV5-4 | CATTPGASGIVGQFF
TRBJ2-5 | TRBD2 | TRBV28 | CASSTRTRGSRETQYF